The source of this TCR beta chain is a study of Graves' ophthalmopathy and Graves' hyperthyroidism (dated by TCRdb to 2016 to 2018). Regarding the complete study: Peripheral blood was collected before any treatment was given, at the time of initial diagnosis. For training and testing, the approximately 92 patients in the discovery cohort were randomly divided in a 7:3 ratio. For independent validation, a separate cohort was made up of fewer than 20 hyperthyroidism patients plus 17 patients who later progressed from hyperthyroidism to ophthalmopathy. In roughly 6 hyperthyroidism patients, the T-cell repertoire of thyroid tissue was compared with the T-cell repertoire of blood. In total, 135 blood samples were TCR-sequenced: roughly 45 ophthalmopathy, 75 hyperthyroidism and some 17 hyperthyroidism-to-ophthalmopathy patients. The study used TCR beta repertoire signatures to distinguish Graves' ophthalmopathy from Graves' hyperthyroidism and to predict progression to ophthalmopathy. After sampling, hyperthyroidism patients received methimazole starting at 30 mg daily, and ophthalmopathy patients received high-dose intravenous methylprednisolone. To explore V-J signatures that distinguish ophthalmopathy from hyperthyroidism, a discovery set of roughly 98 patients was enrolled, made up of 43 with ophthalmopathy and 55 to 65 with stable hyperthyroidism.

As to this clonotype: Its antigen is still unknown. There are no base qualities to consult, and no much larger clone falls within one base.

V is pared back by 6 bases and J by 3 bases, with 11 bases lying between the germline termini. CDR3 length: 13 amino acids, cysteine to phenylalanine. Kept here is only the CDR3 DNA, which spans 39 bases and is read in frame from base 1. The germline V gene yields MDHEN for CDR1 and SYDVKM for CDR2. The full study reports these points: Sample size was not predetermined statistically, and investigators were not blinded to group allocation. Ophthalmopathy was separated from stable hyperthyroidism by the 13-signature model with about 88% sensitivity and roughly 83% specificity in cross-validation and with 80%/75% in the test set. In validation, the model predicted ophthalmopathy progression with 55% to 71% sensitivity and approximately 78% specificity; about a dozen predicted patients were CT-confirmed with GO in a median of approximately 6.2 months. Most of the expanded thyroid clonotypes with a frequency above 0.001 were also detected in blood, and it was suggested that the thyroid immune response may be reflected by blood repertoires.

Stable hyperthyroidism was defined as no progression to ophthalmopathy within 18 months of follow-up. Patients with hyperthyroidism were aged 18 to 65 years, had been newly diagnosed, and had a disease duration of less than 2 months. Patients with other autoimmune diseases, uncontrolled infections, pregnancy or lactation were excluded. Diagnosis was based on clinical symptoms, serum thyroxine, TRAb, thyroid ultrasound and orbital computed tomography. PBMCs were isolated from 7.5 to 10 ml of fresh peripheral blood by Ficoll-Paque density gradient centrifugation. Total RNA was extracted using Trizol reagent, and RNA quality was checked on an Agilent 2100 Bioanalyzer. For repertoire sequencing, the TCR beta CDR3 regions were amplified from RNA transcripts. A first-round RT-PCR used HTBI primers with the Qiagen OneStep RT-PCR kit, followed by a second-round multiplex PCR, size selection and purification. Libraries were sequenced paired-end with 100 bp reads on an Illumina HiSeq2000. The source study handled its data this way. Reads were processed with SOAPnuke, discarding reads with adapters, uncalled bases, mean Phred below 15, or no exact constant-primer or identifier match. COPE v1.2.5 was used to merge the high-quality paired reads. Clonotypes were defined as unique nucleotide sequences and were aligned to IMGT TRB V, D and J references using MiTCR v1.1. The analysis was limited to V-J combinations with a frequency above 0.0001, which together covered 98% to 99.2% of repertoires. For each V-J combination, a TCR clonal expansion and chaos score was defined as the ratio of F50 clonal expansion to chaos observed in the TCRdist matrix. Welch's t-statistics and random forest were used to reduce the features to about twelve V-J combinations, which were then used as input to a naive Bayes classifier. Thyroid-blood repertoire similarity was quantified with the Morisita-Horn index. TCRdb took the public reads, trimmed them with fastp at Q25, ran MiXCR for clone calling and kept in-frame beta chains. Rows with a matching CDR3 protein are joined into one entry that keeps the most common DNA and genes. The V and J calls shown here were made by TCRdb, not taken from the authors' results. This sample is represented by about 400,000 distinct CDR3 sequences; 15% to 19% of them were singletons. Roughly 7% of the sample comes from the top ten.

The sequence was obtained from a woman aged 18-35 years with stable Graves' hyperthyroidism. Donor details come from another sample of the same person, matched by shared clones. Sequenced input: peripheral blood. The sequence joins TRBV28 to TRBJ1-2, with the D gene too uncertain to name. The CDR3 is CASSPSQDYGYTF. The bases read TGTGCCAGCAGCCCGTCCCAGGACTATGGCTACACCTTC.